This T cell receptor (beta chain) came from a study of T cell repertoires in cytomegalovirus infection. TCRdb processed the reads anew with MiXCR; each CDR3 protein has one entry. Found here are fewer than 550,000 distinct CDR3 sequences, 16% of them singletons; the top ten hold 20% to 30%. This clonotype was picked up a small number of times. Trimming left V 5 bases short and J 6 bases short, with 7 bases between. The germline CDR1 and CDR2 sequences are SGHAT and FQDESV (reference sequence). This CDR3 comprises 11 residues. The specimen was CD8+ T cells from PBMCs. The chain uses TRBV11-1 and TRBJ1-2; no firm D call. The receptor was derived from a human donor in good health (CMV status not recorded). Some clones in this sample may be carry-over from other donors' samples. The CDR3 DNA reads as TGTGCCAGCAGCCCCGGGCATGGCTACACCTTC. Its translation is CASSPGHGYTF.